Each of the 29 T cell receptor beta chains below was sequenced from the same sample in a study of blood T cell repertoires in COVID-19. This table comes from immunoSEQ multiplex PCR, and its TCRdb copy is limited to in-frame clones, with some not included. The data hold roughly 130,000 clones, with around 85% observed a single time. The sample comprised PBMCs or T cells enriched from blood (not recorded which). These receptor sequences come from a man aged 50 or older who had recovered from COVID-19.

This clone was seen ten or more times. V gene TRBV13 combines with J gene TRBJ1-1; 8 bases fit TRBD1. The germline V gene encodes CDR1 PRHDT and CDR2 FYEKMQ (reference sequence). The CDR3 contains 14 residues. V shed 2 bases and J 10 bases; nucleotides not matched to a gene: 9. The chain's CDR3 is CASSLSRGLISAFF. DNA for the CDR3: TGTGCCAGCAGCTTAAGCAGGGGGCTAATATCAGCTTTCTTT.

The chain's CDR3 is CASSEGPPGTEAFF. CDR3 bases: TGTGCCAGCAGTGAAGGACCGCCGGGGACTGAAGCTTTCTTT. The chain uses TRBV2 and TRBJ1-1; D is uncertain. The CDR3 covers 14 residues. V lost 1 base to trimming and J lost 5 bases, with 11 bases between them. The V gene's germline CDR1 is SNHLY and CDR2 FYNNEI.

This clone has just a few counts. V and J are TRBV10-3 and TRBJ1-5; weak D call: TRBD1 (5 bases). The CDR3 extends over 15 amino acids. V was cut by 2 bases and J by 3 bases, with 11 bases left in between. Germline values: CDR1 ENHRY, CDR2 SYGVKD. DNA of the CDR3: TGTGCCATCAGTGAGACTGACAGCCTCAATCAGCCCCAGCATTTT. Translation gives CAISETDSLNQPQHF.

V usage is TRBV5-4 and J usage is TRBJ2-2; 7 nucleotides line up with TRBD1. This CDR3 comprises 16 residues. The ends lost 3 bases at V and 2 bases at J; junction bases unmatched: 7. Germline V CDR1 and CDR2: SGHNT, YYREEE (reference sequence). The DNA of the CDR3 is TGTGCCAGCAGCTCTGGACAGGCAATCAACACCGGGGAGCTGTTTTTT. Its protein is CASSSGQAINTGELFF.

This clone was observed a single time. The chain uses TRBV7-2 and TRBJ1-6, with 10 bases fitting TRBD1. V shed 7 bases and J 10 bases; nucleotides not matched to a gene: 10. Germline CDR1 SGHTA, CDR2 FQGNSA. The length of the CDR3 is 15 residues. CDR3 in amino acids: CASNRGTGANSPLHF. The CDR3 nucleotides are TGTGCCAGCAACAGGGGGACAGGGGCGAACTCACCCCTCCACTTT.

V gene TRBV5-5 combines with J gene TRBJ2-7, with 10 bases identical to TRBD2. The J segment lost 5 bases and the V segment lost 0 bases, leaving 8 bases of the junction unmatched. Germline-derived CDR1 and CDR2 are SGHKS and YYEKEE (reference sequence). This CDR3 comprises 16 residues. CDR3 amino acids: CASSLAGSGGANEQYF. The CDR3 region has the DNA TGTGCCAGCAGCTTGGCTGGGAGCGGGGGGGCGAACGAGCAGTACTTC.

This chain joins TRBV6-2 or TRBV6-3 and TRBJ2-1; TRBD2 agrees at 8 bases. In germline, CDR1 is MNHEY, CDR2 SVGEGT. The CDR3 is made up of 14 amino acids. V lost 4 bases to trimming and J lost 3 bases; unmatched junction nucleotides: 2. The CDR3 DNA reads TGTGCCAGCAGTTTAGCGGGGCACTACAATGAGCAGTTCTTC. Protein: CASSLAGHYNEQFF.

The CDR3 loop is CASSSGIGRNQPQHF. CDR3 in DNA: TGTGCCAGCAGTTCGGGGATCGGGCGCAATCAGCCCCAGCATTTT. The chain joins TRBV27 to TRBJ1-5; no firm D call. This CDR3 contains 15 residues. The V end was cut by 4 bases, the J end by 2 bases, with 12 bases between. Germline lookup yields CDR1 MNHEY and CDR2 SMNVEV (reference sequence).

The chain uses TRBV5-8 and TRBJ2-1, with a tentative D call TRBD2 (6 bases). The length of the CDR3 is 15 residues. From germline, CDR1 is SGHTS and CDR2 YDEGEE. Trimming took 3 bases from V and 3 from J, leaving 13 bases between them. CDR3 region: CASSSGVTHYNEQFF. In DNA, the CDR3 is TGTGCCAGCAGCTCGGGAGTGACACACTACAATGAGCAGTTCTTC.

The V gene is TRBV5-8, the J gene TRBJ1-6; 9 bases fit TRBD1. V shed 2 bases, J shed 7 bases, and the junction held 4 bases outside the gene matches. The CDR3 loop spans 15 amino acids. Germline CDR1 SGHTS, CDR2 YDEGEE. The CDR3 spells CASSFLGQGNSPLHF. In DNA form, the CDR3 reads TGTGCCAGCAGCTTCTTGGGACAGGGAAATTCACCCCTCCACTTT. Looking up the rest from reference TRBV5-8 and TRBJ1-6 gives the full variable domain: EAGVTQSPTHLIKTRGQQATLRCSPISGHTSVYWYQQALGLGLQFLLWYDEGEERNRGNFPPRFSGRQFPNYSSELNVNALELEDSALYLCASSFLGQGNSPLHFGNGTRLTVT.

This CDR3 is CASSVPTSGGEQYF. DNA for the CDR3: TGTGCCAGCAGTGTACCGACTAGCGGGGGTGAGCAGTACTTC. V is TRBV25-1 and J is TRBJ2-7; 12 bases align to TRBD2. CDR1 and CDR2 from the germline V gene are MGHDK and SYGVNS. The CDR3 totals 14 residues. Losses at the gene ends were 4 bases for V and 7 bases for J; bases not matched to a gene: 5.

The rearrangement uses TRBV4-3 and TRBJ1-2; 7 bases are shared with TRBD1. V shed 2 bases, J shed 4 bases, and the junction held 4 bases outside the gene matches. Germline-derived CDR1 and CDR2 are LGHNA and YSLEER. This CDR3 comprises 14 residues. The CDR3 region is CASSQSQGIYGYTF. DNA for the CDR3: TGCGCCAGCAGCCAATCACAGGGGATCTATGGCTACACCTTC.

V and J are TRBV27 and TRBJ1-1; D is ambiguous. V was pared by 1 base and J by 0 bases, with 9 bases between. In germline, CDR1 is MNHEY, CDR2 SMNVEV (reference sequence). The length of the CDR3 is 15 residues. CDR3 bases: TGTGCCAGCAGTTTATTTCGGGAGGTGAACACTGAAGCTTTCTTT. Its protein is CASSLFREVNTEAFF.

This chain links TRBV7-2 with TRBJ1-4; D possibly corresponds to TRBD1 (6 bases). CDR1 SGHTA and CDR2 FQGNSA come from the germline V gene. CDR3 length: 14 residues. V lost 1 base and J 8 bases, leaving 11 bases between the germline ends. The CDR3 region has the DNA TGTGCCAGCAGCTTAGAAGGGGGTGGGGAAAAACTGTTTTTT. Protein product: CASSLEGGGEKLFF. The full variable domain, in which reference TRBV7-2 and TRBJ1-4 provide the parts outside the CDR3, is GAGVSQSPSNKVTEKGKDVELRCDPISGHTALYWYRQSLGQGLEFLIYFQGNSAPDKSGLPSDRFSAERTGGSVSTLTIQRTQQEDSAVYLCASSLEGGGEKLFFGSGTQLSVL.

This chain connects TRBV5-5 to TRBJ1-1, with a weak D call TRBD1 (5 bases). The CDR3 is made up of 15 amino acids. Per the germline V gene, CDR1 is SGHKS and CDR2 is YYEKEE (reference sequence). Deletions cut 0 bases from V and 2 bases from J, with 11 bases between. CDR3 residues: CASSLGGLENTEAFF. The CDR3 DNA reads TGTGCCAGCAGCTTGGGGGGACTTGAAAACACTGAAGCTTTCTTT.

The chain has TRBV4-3 and TRBJ2-2; 8 bases are shared with TRBD2. This CDR3 is 16 amino acids long. The germline V gene encodes CDR1 LGHNA and CDR2 YSLEER. V trimming: 1 base; J trimming: 0 bases; junction bases outside the gene matches: 1. The CDR3 region has the DNA TGCGCCAGCAGCCAAGGGGGACTAGCGAACACCGGGGAGCTGTTTTTT. The encoded protein is CASSQGGLANTGELFF.

The gene calls are TRBV24-1 and TRBJ1-2, with 7 positions matching TRBD1. The trim removed 4 bases at V and 6 bases at J, leaving 10 bases unmatched. CDR1 and CDR2 from the germline V gene are KGHDR and SFDVKD. This CDR3 comprises 15 residues. The CDR3 DNA reads as TGTGCCACCAGTGACCCCACGACAGGGTGGGATGGCTACACCTTC. This sequence encodes CATSDPTTGWDGYTF.

J is TRBJ1-2 and V is TRBV6-5, with D perhaps matching TRBD1 (5 bases). V was shortened by 5 bases and J by 5 bases, with 12 bases between the two germline ends. Germline CDR1 MNHEY, CDR2 SVGAGI. The CDR3 is 13 residues long. CDR3 residues: CASSLTDSYGYTF. CDR3 DNA: TGTGCCAGCAGTCTGACAGATTCGTATGGCTACACCTTC.

This clone was seen a few times. J is TRBJ1-6 and V is TRBV18, with D perhaps TRBD1 (6 bases). Trimming shortened V by 3 bases and J by 6 bases, and 21 bases separated the two germline ends. The CDR3 runs to 18 residues. Germline loops: CDR1 KGHSH, CDR2 LQKENI. Here the CDR3 DNA reads TGTGCCAGCTCACCGCAGGGGACTACCTCAGGAGGTAATTCACCCCTCCACTTT. It specifies CASSPQGTTSGGNSPLHF.

V gene TRBV30 combines with J gene TRBJ1-1; 9 bases line up with TRBD1. V shed 2 bases, J shed 0 bases, and the junction held 7 bases outside the gene matches. This CDR3 is 16 amino acids long. Germline V lookup: CDR1 GTSNPN, CDR2 SVGIG (reference sequence). The CDR3 nucleotides are TGTGCCTGGAGTTCCGGGACAGGGTTAATGAACACTGAAGCTTTCTTT. Protein sequence: CAWSSGTGLMNTEAFF.

About this clone itself: The junction differs from germline at one of its ends, possibly a read error. This chain joins TRBV5-6 and TRBJ1-5; TRBD1 aligns across 8 bases. This CDR3 has 14 amino acids. Looked up from germline, CDR1 is SGHDT and CDR2 is YYEEEE. CDR3: CASSLDRANQPQHF. Written as DNA, the CDR3 is TGTGCCAGCAGTTTGGACAGGGCAAATCAGCCCCAGCATTTT.

The chain couples TRBV19 to TRBJ1-5, with D unclear. The CDR3 is 14 amino acids. The V gene lost 3 bases and the J gene lost 0 bases, with 6 bases spanning the gap. Germline V lookup: CDR1 LNHDA, CDR2 SQIVND (reference sequence). In DNA form, the CDR3 reads TGTGCCAGTAGTATGGGAGTTAGCAATCAGCCCCAGCATTTT. Protein sequence: CASSMGVSNQPQHF.

This rearrangement joins TRBV7-9 to TRBJ1-2; perhaps TRBD1 as D (5 bases). This CDR3 comprises 14 residues. V was shortened by 7 bases and J by 3 bases, with 15 bases between the two germline ends. Germline V gene lookup returns CDR1 SEHNR and CDR2 FQNEAQ (reference sequence). In DNA form, the CDR3 reads TGTGCCAGCACCAACAACCCGGGGGACTATGGCTACACCTTC. It translates to CASTNNPGDYGYTF.

In this sample, this clone turned up many times. The chain links TRBV28 to TRBJ1-6; D is uncertain. The germline V and J ends were trimmed by 3 bases and 15 bases, with 15 bases remaining between them. In germline, CDR1 is MDHEN, CDR2 SYDVKM. The CDR3 totals 13 residues. CDR3 residues: CASSLNNGGSLHF. In DNA, the CDR3 is TGTGCCAGCAGTTTGAATAATGGCGGGAGCCTCCACTTT.

The chain is built from TRBV7-9 and TRBJ2-2; weak D call: TRBD1 (6 bases). The CDR3 contains 13 residues. The germline gives CDR1 SEHNR, CDR2 FQNEAQ (reference sequence). Deletions cut 6 bases from V and 6 bases from J, with 11 bases between. The CDR3 coding sequence is TGTGCCAGCAGTCAGGGGCTCGCCGGGGAGCTGTTTTTT. Residues: CASSQGLAGELFF. The complete variable domain, with remaining parts taken from reference TRBV7-9 and TRBJ2-2, reads DTGVSQNPRHKITKRGQNVTFRCDPISEHNRLYWYRQTLGQGPEFLTYFQNEAQLEKSRLLSDRFSAERPKGSFSTLEIQRTEQGDSAMYLCASSQGLAGELFFGEGSRLTVL.

The chain couples TRBV5-5 to TRBJ1-5; D gene unclear. V lost 4 bases to trimming and J lost 5 bases, with 16 bases between them. The CDR3 runs to 15 residues. Germline V CDR1 and CDR2: SGHKS, YYEKEE (reference sequence). CDR3 nucleotide sequence: TGTGCCAGCAGCCCGGTTTCGGTTAATTATCAGCCCCAGCATTTT. Its protein product is CASSPVSVNYQPQHF.

This CDR3 is CAWSDSSGNTIYF. The DNA of the CDR3 is TGTGCCTGGAGTGACAGCTCTGGAAACACCATATATTTT. The chain employs TRBV30 and TRBJ1-3, with D hard to call. The germline V gene has CDR1 GTSNPN and CDR2 SVGIG (reference sequence). CDR3 size: 13 residues. The V end was cut by 1 base, the J end by 0 bases, with 4 bases between.

This clone was recorded a few times. Other DNA sequences in the same sample also yield this CDR3. The chain has TRBV29-1 and TRBJ1-2, with 11 bases identical to TRBD1. Germline values: CDR1 SQVTM, CDR2 ANQGSEA. The junction had 2 bases not matched to a gene; V was cut back by 5 bases and J by 3 bases. The CDR3 spans 13 residues. The chain's CDR3 is CSVRDRGDYGYTF. The DNA for the CDR3 is TGCAGCGTTCGGGACAGGGGGGACTATGGCTACACCTTC. The full variable domain, its missing parts supplied by reference TRBV29-1 and TRBJ1-2, is SAVISQKPSRDICQRGTSLTIQCQVDSQVTMMFWYRQQPGQSLTLIATANQGSEATYESGFVIDKFPISRPNLTFSTLTVSNMSPEDSSIYLCSVRDRGDYGYTFGSGTRLTVV.

The rearrangement uses TRBV24-1 and TRBJ1-1; D might be TRBD1 (5 bases). Between the trimmed V and J ends, which lost 4 bases and 6 bases, there was a span of 8 bases. Germline-derived CDR1 and CDR2 are KGHDR and SFDVKD. The CDR3 consists of 12 residues. Written as DNA, the CDR3 is TGTGCCACCAGTGACCAGGGTGCTGAAGCTTTCTTT. Its translation: CATSDQGAEAFF.